A selection of T cell receptor beta chains follows, all from one sample in a study of vaccination effects on CD4 cells after COVID-19. Their specific antigens are unknown. Sequenced by immunoSEQ multiplex PCR; TCRdb stores in-frame clones only, minus some. The sample yields nearly 25,000 clones, approximately 70% seen once. This sample comprised CD4+ T cells from PBMCs cultured with SARS-CoV-2 spike peptides, obtained after COVID-19 vaccination. Receptors were obtained from a human donor who received a COVID-19 vaccine. CDR3s leave out the opening cysteine and the closing phenylalanine or tryptophan.

TRBV19	TRBJ2-2	ASSGAAGELF
TRBV10-3	TRBJ2-1	AISESEDYNEQF
TRBV7-9	TRBJ1-5	ASSLVGTANQPQH
TRBV5-5	TRBJ1-5	ASSPSPRRGENYSNQPQH
TRBV5-1	TRBJ2-7	ASSLGDRANYEQY
TRBV10-2	TRBJ1-4	ASSERREKLF
TRBV9	TRBJ2-5	ASSVGTIQETQY
TRBV3-1/TRBV3-2	TRBJ2-6	ASSPFGSGANVLT
TRBV10-2	TRBJ2-3	ASSEVTRTDTQY
TRBV5-1	TRBJ2-1	ASSPQGGDYNEQF
TRBV9	TRBJ2-1	ASSVVTSGRSSVRWDEQF
TRBV5-1	TRBJ2-1	ASSFNMGRYNEQF
TRBV9	TRBJ1-1	ASSDSTRAAF
TRBV4-2	TRBJ2-2	ASSQEGGRTGELF
TRBV19	TRBJ1-6	ASSTDGRPYNSPLH
TRBV6-5	TRBJ1-1	ASSYSTQVNTEAF
TRBV19	TRBJ1-1	ASSNRRTGATEAF
TRBV14	TRBJ1-1	ASSLRTGIRTEAF
TRBV7-2	TRBJ1-2	ASSLGRVRAKDGYT
TRBV7-2	TRBJ1-6	ASSLQSRISPLH
TRBV6-1	TRBJ1-4	ASSEGTLNEKLF
TRBV6-1	TRBJ2-7	ASSERGQGMEY
TRBV18	TRBJ1-2	ASSPLGEGYT
TRBV7-8	TRBJ2-2	ADRQGYTGELF
TRBV18	TRBJ1-3	ASSWDTSSGNTIY
TRBV6-1	TRBJ1-5	ASSEARPQH
TRBV5-1	TRBJ1-1	ASSSGQEREAF
TRBV5-6	TRBJ2-6	ASSLILAGAGANVLT
TRBV29-1	TRBJ2-1	SVRTNLDQQF
TRBV29-1	TRBJ1-2	SVEEQGAGLGYT
TRBV19	TRBJ2-3	ASRLAGGRTDTQY
TRBV6-1	TRBJ1-5	ASTPGGESQPQH
TRBV4-2	TRBJ2-6	ASSQDGHSGANVLT
TRBV18	TRBJ2-2	ASSPPQGWGSNTGELF
TRBV19	TRBJ1-1	ASSTRLNTEAF
TRBV5-1	TRBJ2-2	ASRPRTSGNTGELF
TRBV7-8	TRBJ2-3	ASSLGTRFADTQY
TRBV11-2	TRBJ2-3	ASSLNLGLTDTQY
TRBV5-4	TRBJ1-4	ASSTNLGQHNEKLF
TRBV24-1	TRBJ1-6	ATSRGARNSPLH
TRBV2	TRBJ2-7	ASSERVLAGTRGGYEQY
TRBV5-5	TRBJ2-1	ASSSDPSTYNEQF
TRBV7-8	TRBJ2-2	ASSSRTGYPANTGELF
TRBV5-4	TRBJ2-3	ASSFVPRGTSGTETQY
TRBV2	TRBJ2-6	ASSVTFRGVT
TRBV10-2	TRBJ1-1	ASSESGGGVMNTEAF
TRBV6-2/TRBV6-3	TRBJ1-2	ASSSSVNYGYT
TRBV28	TRBJ2-3	ASSRGTNSTDTQY
TRBV3-1/TRBV3-2	TRBJ2-5	ASSQGFGSPQETQY
TRBV5-1	TRBJ1-1	ASSLESGLETEAF
TRBV5-6	TRBJ1-3	ASSSPTASGNTIY
TRBV19	TRBJ1-1	ASRIQNQGAGNGEAF
TRBV6-5	TRBJ2-5	ASRNQETQY